The present entry profiles one TCR beta chain with its context. Antigen specificity is unknown. The ends lost 4 bases at V and 0 bases at J; junction bases unmatched: 3. CDR1 is MNHEY, CDR2 SMNVEV, per germline (reference sequence). CDR3 length: 15 amino acids. This sample was included in a study of shared clonotypes between healthy human individuals. Study results and limitations: On the whole, naive subsets had larger estimated richness than memory subsets had.

Donors had no recently reported acute infections or vaccinations and were HIV-negative. Profiling relied on immunoSEQ multiplex PCR, and the TCRdb table lists in-frame clones only, not all of them. Of 950,000 to 1,100,000 clones in the sample, approximately 70% were seen once. This TCR derives from a man younger than 30 in good health. The chain couples TRBV27 to TRBJ2-7; TRBD2 matches 10 bases. The sequenced material came from memory CD4+ T cells sorted from blood. Subset of the sample: CD45RA-negative fraction. CDR3 coding DNA: TGTGCCAGCAGTTCGGGACTAGCGCCCTCCTACGAGCAGTACTTC. Amino acids: CASSSGLAPSYEQYF.